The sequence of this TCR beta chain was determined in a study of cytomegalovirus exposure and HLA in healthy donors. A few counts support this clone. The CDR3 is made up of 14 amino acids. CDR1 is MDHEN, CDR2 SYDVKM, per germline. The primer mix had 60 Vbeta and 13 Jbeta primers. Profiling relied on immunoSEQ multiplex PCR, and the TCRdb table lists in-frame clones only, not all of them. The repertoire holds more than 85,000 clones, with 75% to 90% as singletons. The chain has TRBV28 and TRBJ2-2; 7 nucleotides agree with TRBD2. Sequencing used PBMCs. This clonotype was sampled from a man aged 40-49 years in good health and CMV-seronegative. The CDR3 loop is CAGGAGTNTGELFF. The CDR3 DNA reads TGTGCGGGAGGGGCAGGGACGAACACCGGGGAGCTGTTTTTT. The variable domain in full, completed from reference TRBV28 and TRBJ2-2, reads DVKVTQSSRYLVKRTGEKVFLECVQDMDHENMFWYRQDPGLGLRLIYFSYDVKMKEKGDIPEGYSVSREKKERFSLILESASTNQTSMYLCAGGAGTNTGELFFGEGSRLTVL.